A single sample is the source of the 18 T cell receptor beta chains below, sequenced in a study of T-cell memory formation after mild COVID-19. TCRdb re-called the 5' RACE reads through MiXCR, storing one row per CDR3 protein. The table lists 250,000 to 300,000 distinct CDR3 sequences, 15% to 20% of them singletons. Sequencing was performed on PBMCs or a T cell subset sorted from them (not recorded which). Source of these receptors: a man between 18 and 29 years old who had mild COVID-19 (a few samples of this study predate the infection). Cell type and time point are not known.

This clonotype was observed a handful of times. CDR3 region: CSVEGGVRANTEAFF. The CDR3 nucleotides are TGCAGCGTTGAGGGTGGGGTCAGGGCGAACACTGAAGCTTTCTTT. The chain has TRBV29-1 and TRBJ1-1; D is perhaps TRBD1 (5 bases). The germline CDR1 and CDR2 sequences are SQVTM and ANQGSEA. The V gene lost 3 bases and the J gene lost 1 base, with 15 bases spanning the gap. This CDR3 contains 15 residues. Complete variable domain (other parts from reference TRBV29-1 and TRBJ1-1): SAVISQKPSRDICQRGTSLTIQCQVDSQVTMMFWYRQQPGQSLTLIATANQGSEATYESGFVIDKFPISRPNLTFSTLTVSNMSPEDSSIYLCSVEGGVRANTEAFFGQGTRLTVV.

This chain links TRBV7-8 with TRBJ2-5; 13 bases match TRBD2. CDR1 and CDR2 from the germline V gene are SGHVS and FQNEAQ. V shed 4 bases and J 5 bases; nucleotides not matched to a gene: 13. There are 18 residues in the CDR3. Here the CDR3 reads CASSSRRGTSGMVETQYF. CDR3 DNA sequence: TGTGCCAGCAGCTCGAGACGGGGGACTAGCGGGATGGTCGAGACCCAGTACTTC. Together with reference TRBV7-8 and TRBJ2-5, the CDR3 gives the full variable domain: GAGVSQSPRYKVAKRGQDVALRCDPISGHVSLFWYQQALGQGPEFLTYFQNEAQLDKSGLPSDRFFAERPEGSVSTLKIQRTQQEDSAVYLCASSSRRGTSGMVETQYFGPGTRLLVL.

This clonotype was counted a few times. The genes are TRBV6-2 or TRBV6-3 and TRBJ2-1; either TRBD1 or TRBD2 may fit D (5 bases each). Trimming took 8 bases from V and 8 from J, leaving 16 bases between them. The CDR3 has 13 amino acids. The V gene's germline CDR1 is MNHEY and CDR2 SVGEGT. CDR3 sequence: CASRGAGHHEQFF. The CDR3 DNA is TGTGCCAGCCGAGGGGCCGGTCATCATGAGCAGTTCTTC.

This clonotype was picked up many times. The chain links TRBV7-6 to TRBJ2-3; weak D call: TRBD1 (6 bases). CDR3 size: 13 residues. In germline, CDR1 is SGHVS, CDR2 FNYEAQ. Trimming cost V 5 bases and J 3 bases, with 9 bases left between them. CDR3: CASSPTGTDTQYF. As DNA, the CDR3 is TGTGCCAGCAGCCCGACAGGTACAGATACGCAGTATTTT.

This clonotype was counted many times. The chain combines TRBV7-3 with TRBJ2-5; maybe TRBD2 (8 bases). Germline CDR1 SGHTA, CDR2 FQGTGA. Trimming cost V 5 bases and J 7 bases, with 17 bases left between them. The CDR3 length is 14 residues. The CDR3 here is CASSPGRGRMTQYF. The CDR3 nucleotides are TGTGCCAGCAGCCCCGGGAGGGGGCGGATGACCCAGTACTTC.

This clonotype has just a few counts. The V and J genes are TRBV7-9 and TRBJ2-7; TRBD2 might be the D (5 bases). The CDR3 contains 14 residues. Trimming took 4 bases from V and 5 from J, leaving 15 bases between them. The germline V gene encodes CDR1 SEHNR and CDR2 FQNEAQ (reference sequence). The CDR3 region is CASSSGSPGDEQYF. In nucleotides, the CDR3 is TGTGCCAGCAGCTCCGGCTCGCCCGGGGACGAGCAGTACTTC.

This clonotype has only a few counts. The chain carries TRBV5-1 and TRBJ2-7; 7 bases are a match to TRBD1. Germline V lookup: CDR1 SGHRS, CDR2 YFSETQ. The CDR3 has 15 amino acids. V lost 0 bases and J lost 3; bases outside the gene matches: 6. CDR3 region: CASSLGTTGDYEQYV. The CDR3 DNA is TGCGCCAGCAGCTTGGGGACCACAGGGGACTACGAGCAGTACGTC.

This clonotype showed up many times. This rearrangement joins TRBV2 to TRBJ2-7; 8 positions match TRBD2. Looked up from germline, CDR1 is SNHLY and CDR2 is FYNNEI. With 4 bases clipped from V and 0 bases from J, the junction kept 2 bases outside the gene matches. The CDR3 length is 14 residues. The CDR3 DNA is TGTGCCAGCAGTGGACTAGCGAGCTCCTACGAGCAGTACTTC. This gives the protein CASSGLASSYEQYF.

Worth noting for this clonotype: Its ends do not fully match the called genes, so a read error is possible. V gene TRBV7-6 combines with J gene TRBJ2-3; D is ambiguous. Germline CDR1 reads SGHVS; CDR2 reads FNYEAQ. The CDR3 is 15 amino acids. The CDR3 sequence is CASSLTPQAIDTQYF. CDR3 coding DNA: TGTGCCAGCAGCTTAACTCCCCAGGCCATAGATACTCAGTATTTT.

This clonotype was observed a handful of times. The chain recombines TRBV7-2 with TRBJ2-5, with 8 bases that match TRBD2. The germline CDR1 and CDR2 sequences are SGHTA and FQGNSA. This CDR3 region has 16 residues. V was pared by 3 bases and J by 4 bases, with 10 bases of the junction left unmatched. CDR3 residues: CASSLGRLARGETQYF. The CDR3 DNA reads TGTGCCAGCAGCTTGGGGAGACTAGCGCGGGGAGAGACCCAGTACTTC.

This clonotype was picked up a small number of times. The CDR3 region is CSARDLNRGRTDTQYF. As DNA, the CDR3 is TGCAGTGCTAGAGATCTTAACAGGGGGCGGACAGATACGCAGTATTTT. The rearrangement uses TRBV20-1 and TRBJ2-3, with 9 bases aligning to TRBD1. J lost 3 bases, V lost 0 bases, and 7 bases had no gene match. Germline V gene lookup returns CDR1 DFQATT and CDR2 SNEGSKA (reference sequence). The CDR3 spans 16 residues.

This clonotype was detected ten times or more. This chain joins TRBV7-6 and TRBJ2-5; 7 bases are a match to TRBD1. This CDR3 is 14 amino acids long. V dropped 5 bases and J dropped 2; count of bases not matched to a gene: 5. Germline values: CDR1 SGHVS, CDR2 FNYEAQ. The CDR3 bases are TGTGCCAGCAGCGCCGGGACAGCACAAGAGACCCAGTACTTC. Protein: CASSAGTAQETQYF.

The V gene is TRBV5-5, the J gene TRBJ2-5; 9 nucleotides align to TRBD1. CDR3 length: 15 residues. Germline loops: CDR1 SGHKS, CDR2 YYEKEE (reference sequence). J gave up 4 bases and V 4 bases, and 8 bases lay outside the gene matches. The CDR3 loop reads CASSEQGARGETQYF. The CDR3 DNA sequence: TGTGCCAGCAGCGAACAGGGGGCGCGAGGAGAGACCCAGTACTTC.

The rearrangement links TRBV27 to TRBJ2-1, with TRBD2 matching 9 bases. Germline V gene data show CDR1 as MNHEY and CDR2 as SMNVEV (reference sequence). Trimming cost V 7 bases and J 0 bases; bases outside gene matches: 4. CDR3 length equals 15 residues. The CDR3: CASKRGAISYNEQFF. CDR3 nucleotides: TGTGCCAGCAAGCGGGGGGCGATCTCCTACAATGAGCAGTTCTTC.

This clonotype occurred many times. The rearrangement joins TRBV6-5 to TRBJ2-1, with 7 nucleotides matching TRBD2. The CDR3 sequence is 15 residues long. The V and J ends lost 5 bases and 2 bases, in that order; junction bases with no gene match: 6. CDR1 MNHEY and CDR2 SVGAGI come from the germline V gene. The CDR3: CASSQRDYPYNEQFF. CDR3 nucleotides: TGTGCCAGCAGTCAAAGGGACTACCCCTACAATGAGCAGTTCTTC.

This clonotype occurred a few times. This rearrangement joins TRBV5-1 to TRBJ2-5; the D is unclear. The germline CDR1 and CDR2 sequences are SGHRS and YFSETQ. Trimming pared 6 bases from V and 4 bases from J, leaving 10 bases between. The CDR3 loop spans 12 amino acids. This CDR3 reads CASMRSRETQYF. CDR3 sequence (DNA): TGCGCCAGCATGAGGAGTCGAGAGACCCAGTACTTC.

This clonotype was seen more than once but under ten times. J is TRBJ2-5 and V is TRBV5-5; D could derive from TRBD1 or TRBD2 (6 bases each). The CDR3 has 13 amino acids. Trimming removed 3 bases from V and 5 bases from J, with 11 bases in between. Germline CDR1 is SGHKS and CDR2 is YYEKEE (reference sequence). The CDR3 spells CASSWGASETQYF. The CDR3 coding sequence is TGTGCCAGCAGCTGGGGGGCTAGCGAGACCCAGTACTTC.

The chain employs TRBV7-3 and TRBJ1-1, with 7 bases fitting TRBD1. Trimming at V came to 2 bases and at J to 11 bases, leaving 5 bases not matched to a gene. The CDR3 has 12 amino acids. Germline CDR1 reads SGHTA; CDR2 reads FQGTGA. The CDR3 region has the DNA TGTGCCAGCAGCTTAGGAACAGGGGTTGCTTTCTTT. Translated: CASSLGTGVAFF. Drawing the rest from reference TRBV7-3 and TRBJ1-1, the complete variable domain is GAGVSQTPSNKVTEKGKYVELRCDPISGHTALYWYRQSLGQGPEFLIYFQGTGAADDSGLPNDRFFAVRPEGSVSTLKIQRTERGDSAVYLCASSLGTGVAFFGQGTRLTVV.